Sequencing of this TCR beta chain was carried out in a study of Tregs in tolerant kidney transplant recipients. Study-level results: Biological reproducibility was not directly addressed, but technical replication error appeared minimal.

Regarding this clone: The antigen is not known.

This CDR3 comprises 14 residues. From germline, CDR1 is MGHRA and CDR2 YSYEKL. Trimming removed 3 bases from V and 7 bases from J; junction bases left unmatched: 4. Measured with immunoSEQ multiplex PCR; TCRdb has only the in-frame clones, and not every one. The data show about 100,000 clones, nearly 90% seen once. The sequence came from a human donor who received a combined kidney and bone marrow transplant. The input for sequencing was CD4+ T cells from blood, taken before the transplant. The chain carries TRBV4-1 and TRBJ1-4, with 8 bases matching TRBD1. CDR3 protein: CASSHQGAGEKLFF. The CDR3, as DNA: TGCGCCAGCAGCCACCAGGGGGCAGGTGAAAAACTGTTTTTT.